This T cell receptor beta chain was identified during a study of blood T cells in healthy people across ages. Whole-study results and caveats: Diversity of TCR beta per million T cells declined in a roughly linear way with age.

After removal of 7 bases from V and 2 bases from J, the junction contained 17 bases not matched to a gene. CDR3 length: 17 amino acids. Looked up from germline, CDR1 is MNHEY and CDR2 is SMNVEV (reference sequence). The second PCR ran roughly 7 to 12 cycles with a sample-barcoded 5' primer and J-beta primers. No fewer than 3 million CDR3-containing paired-end reads came from each sample. Each CDR3 protein is one row after TCRdb ran MiXCR on the 5' RACE reads. This table has about 540,000 distinct CDR3 sequences, less than 25% appearing once. Regarding this clonotype: What it binds is unknown.

The sample, approximately 10 milliliters of peripheral blood, was drawn from each donor. In addition, the sample was reused for a study of T cells of mothers and their children.

The genes are TRBV27 and TRBJ2-7, with TRBD1 identical over 7 bases. Sequenced sample: blood. This TCR came from a boy aged 5-17 years in good health. Here the CDR3 reads CASNPGPGQSLAYEQYF. The CDR3 nucleotides read TGTGCCAGCAATCCTGGACCGGGACAGTCCTTAGCCTACGAGCAGTACTTC.